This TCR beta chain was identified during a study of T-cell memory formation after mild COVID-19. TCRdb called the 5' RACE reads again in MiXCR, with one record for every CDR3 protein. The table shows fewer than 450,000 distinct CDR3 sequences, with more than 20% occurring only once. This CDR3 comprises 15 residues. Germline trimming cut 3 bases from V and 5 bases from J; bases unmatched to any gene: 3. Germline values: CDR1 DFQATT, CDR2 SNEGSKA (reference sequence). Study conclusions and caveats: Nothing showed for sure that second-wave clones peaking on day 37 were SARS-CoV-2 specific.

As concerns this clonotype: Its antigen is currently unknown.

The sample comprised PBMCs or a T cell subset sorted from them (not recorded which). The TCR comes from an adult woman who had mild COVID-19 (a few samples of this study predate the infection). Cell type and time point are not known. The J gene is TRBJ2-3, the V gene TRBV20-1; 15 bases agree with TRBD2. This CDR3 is CSASTGLAGGDTQYF. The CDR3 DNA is TGCAGTGCTAGCACGGGACTAGCGGGAGGAGATACGCAGTATTTT.